The rows below give T cell receptor beta chains drawn from one sample of a study of control samples from healthy donors and cancer patients. The protocol was immunoSEQ multiplex PCR, while the TCRdb copy is restricted to in-frame clones and leaves out a portion. The sample has 150,000 to 200,000 clones, 91% seen once. Sequencing was performed on blood. All receptors derive from a woman aged 25-40 years in good health. Both conserved end residues are part of each CDR3. D genes are given only for firm matches. The listing skips clone size in some rows; elsewhere it reads once, few, many or a size class.

J: TRBJ1-5
D: .
V: TRBV6-4
size: .
CDR3: CASSEGSNQPQHF
DNA: TGTGCCAGCAGTGAGGGGAGCAATCAGCCCCAGCATTTT

J: TRBJ1-6
D: .
V: TRBV6-1
size: .
CDR3: CASSERTANSPLHF
DNA: TGTGCCAGCAGTGAACGGACGGCTAATTCACCCCTCCACTTT

J: TRBJ2-1
D: .
V: TRBV18
size: .
CDR3: CASSPPQRNEQFF
DNA: TGTGCCAGCTCACCACCACAGCGCAATGAGCAGTTCTTC

J: TRBJ2-3
D: .
V: TRBV7-9
size: .
CDR3: CASSLSTDTQYF
DNA: TGTGCCAGCAGCTTAAGTACAGATACGCAGTATTTT

J: TRBJ1-5
D: TRBD1
V: TRBV10-3
size: .
CDR3: CAISESNRGSNQPQHF
DNA: TGTGCCATCAGTGAGTCGAACAGGGGTAGCAATCAGCCCCAGCATTTT

J: TRBJ1-2
D: TRBD1
V: TRBV6-5
size: .
CDR3: CASSRTGSGNGYTF
DNA: TGTGCCAGCAGCCGGACAGGGTCGGGGAATGGCTACACCTTC

J: TRBJ1-4
D: TRBD1
V: TRBV9
size: .
CDR3: CASSEGRRQGARGEKLFF
DNA: TGTGCCAGCAGCGAGGGGAGACGACAGGGGGCGCGGGGAGAAAAACTGTTTTTT

J: TRBJ2-1
D: TRBD1
V: TRBV6-6
size: .
CDR3: CASSPPDRFYEQFF
DNA: TGTGCCAGCAGCCCCCCGGACAGGTTCTATGAGCAGTTCTTC

J: TRBJ2-1
D: TRBD2
V: TRBV6-4
size: once
CDR3: CASSELAGGNNEQFF
DNA: TGTGCCAGCAGTGAACTAGCGGGGGGGAACAATGAGCAGTTCTTC

J: TRBJ2-5
D: TRBD2
V: TRBV9
size: .
CDR3: CASSPRASGSQETQYF
DNA: TGTGCCAGCAGCCCCCGAGCTAGCGGGAGCCAAGAGACCCAGTACTTC

J: TRBJ1-6
D: TRBD1
V: TRBV9
size: .
CDR3: CASGQEDSPLHF
DNA: TGTGCCAGCGGACAGGAGGATTCACCCCTCCACTTT

J: TRBJ2-1
D: TRBD2
V: TRBV27
size: once
CDR3: CASTRAGGPYNEQFF
DNA: TGTGCCAGCACCCGAGCGGGAGGGCCCTACAATGAGCAGTTCTTC

J: TRBJ2-1
D: .
V: TRBV6-2/TRBV6-3
size: .
CDR3: CASSYEGGPNEQFF
DNA: TGTGCCAGCAGTTACGAGGGGGGCCCCAATGAGCAGTTCTTC

J: TRBJ1-1
D: TRBD1
V: TRBV27
size: .
CDR3: CASRYIQGAYTEAFF
DNA: TGTGCCAGCAGATATATCCAGGGGGCCTACACTGAAGCTTTCTTT

J: TRBJ2-5
D: TRBD1
V: TRBV25-1
size: .
CDR3: CASSGTGGVETQYF
DNA: TGTGCCAGCAGTGGGACAGGGGGCGTAGAGACCCAGTACTTC

J: TRBJ2-7
D: .
V: TRBV5-5
size: many
CDR3: CASSFAPGAYEQYF
DNA: TGTGCCAGCAGCTTTGCTCCCGGGGCCTACGAGCAGTACTTC

J: TRBJ1-5
D: .
V: TRBV6-1
size: .
CDR3: CASSEGGLHQPQHF
DNA: TGTGCCAGCAGTGAAGGGGGTTTACATCAGCCCCAGCATTTT

J: TRBJ2-1
D: .
V: TRBV7-3
size: .
CDR3: CASSLRGPPNEQFF
DNA: TGTGCCAGCAGCTTAAGGGGACCTCCCAATGAGCAGTTCTTC

J: TRBJ2-5
D: .
V: TRBV5-1
size: .
CDR3: CASSYYGQPQETQYF
DNA: TGCGCCAGCAGCTACTACGGACAACCGCAAGAGACCCAGTACTTC

J: TRBJ1-1
D: .
V: TRBV6-6
size: .
CDR3: CASSYSFGGASEAFF
DNA: TGTGCCAGCAGTTACTCGTTTGGGGGCGCGTCTGAAGCTTTCTTT

J: TRBJ2-3
D: .
V: TRBV3-1/TRBV3-2
size: .
CDR3: CASSRGANTQYF
DNA: TGTGCCAGCAGCCGCGGCGCGAATACGCAGTATTTT

J: TRBJ1-6
D: TRBD1
V: TRBV3-1/TRBV3-2
size: .
CDR3: CASSSRQGGSPLHF
DNA: TGTGCCAGCAGCTCGCGACAGGGCGGTTCACCCCTCCACTTT

J: TRBJ1-1
D: .
V: TRBV28
size: .
CDR3: CASSSGSNTEAFF
DNA: TGTGCCAGCAGTTCAGGGTCGAACACTGAAGCTTTCTTT

J: TRBJ2-3
D: .
V: TRBV3-1/TRBV3-2
size: .
CDR3: CASSQASGTDTQYF
DNA: TGTGCCAGCAGCCAAGCTAGCGGCACAGATACGCAGTATTTT

J: TRBJ1-2
D: .
V: TRBV5-1
size: .
CDR3: CASSSQPTDYGYTF
DNA: TGCGCCAGCAGTTCGCAACCGACAGACTATGGCTACACCTTC

J: TRBJ1-2
D: TRBD1
V: TRBV5-6
size: once
CDR3: CASSLGTGTVYGYTF
DNA: TGTGCCAGCAGCTTAGGGACCGGGACAGTCTATGGCTACACCTTC

J: TRBJ1-2
D: .
V: TRBV6-2/TRBV6-3
size: .
CDR3: CASSHGNGYTF
DNA: TGTGCCAGCAGTCATGGTAATGGCTACACCTTC

J: TRBJ1-5
D: TRBD1
V: TRBV28
size: few
CDR3: CASRSGTDNQPQHF
DNA: TGTGCCAGCAGATCCGGGACAGACAATCAGCCCCAGCATTTT

J: TRBJ1-2
D: TRBD1
V: TRBV6-2/TRBV6-3
size: .
CDR3: CASSRQGRLYGYTF
DNA: TGTGCCAGCAGCCGACAGGGTCGGCTTTATGGCTACACCTTC

J: TRBJ2-5
D: TRBD2
V: TRBV11-3
size: .
CDR3: CASSPGTSGASYQETQYF
DNA: TGTGCCAGCAGCCCCGGGACTAGCGGAGCCTCGTACCAAGAGACCCAGTACTTC

J: TRBJ2-3
D: TRBD2
V: TRBV18
size: .
CDR3: CASSPSGGALTDTQYF
DNA: TGTGCCAGCTCACCAAGCGGGGGGGCGTTGACAGATACGCAGTATTTT

J: TRBJ1-2
D: TRBD1
V: TRBV6-5
size: .
CDR3: CASSYGTGGYTF
DNA: TGTGCCAGCAGTTACGGGACAGGCGGCTACACCTTC

J: TRBJ1-5
D: TRBD1
V: TRBV25-1
size: .
CDR3: CASSVGGAQPQHF
DNA: TGTGCCAGCAGTGTAGGGGGCGCACAGCCCCAGCATTTT

J: TRBJ2-3
D: TRBD2
V: TRBV15
size: .
CDR3: CATSRDGLAGGGDTQYF
DNA: TGTGCCACCAGCAGAGACGGGCTAGCGGGGGGCGGAGATACGCAGTATTTT

J: TRBJ1-5
D: .
V: TRBV7-2
size: .
CDR3: CASTRGDQPQHF
DNA: TGTGCCAGCACCCGGGGGGATCAGCCCCAGCATTTT

J: TRBJ2-3
D: TRBD2
V: TRBV6-4
size: .
CDR3: CASSPGLAGGPDTQYF
DNA: TGTGCCAGCAGCCCCGGACTAGCGGGGGGGCCAGATACGCAGTATTTT

J: TRBJ2-1
D: .
V: TRBV5-1
size: .
CDR3: CASSWSANEQFF
DNA: TGCGCCAGCAGTTGGAGCGCGAATGAGCAGTTCTTC

J: TRBJ1-2
D: TRBD1
V: TRBV7-9
size: .
CDR3: CASSSKTGAGGYGYTF
DNA: TGTGCCAGCAGCTCGAAGACAGGGGCAGGTGGCTATGGCTACACCTTC

J: TRBJ1-6
D: TRBD1
V: TRBV6-5
size: few
CDR3: CASVGQGANSPLHF
DNA: TGTGCCAGCGTCGGTCAGGGGGCTAATTCACCCCTCCACTTT

J: TRBJ2-1
D: TRBD2
V: TRBV5-1
size: .
CDR3: CASSLGLAGVDNEQFF
DNA: TGCGCCAGCAGCTTGGGGCTAGCGGGAGTAGACAATGAGCAGTTCTTC

J: TRBJ1-4
D: .
V: TRBV5-8
size: .
CDR3: CASSWGSGYNEKLFF
DNA: TGTGCCAGCAGCTGGGGTTCAGGGTATAATGAAAAACTGTTTTTT

J: TRBJ2-7
D: .
V: TRBV19
size: .
CDR3: CASSIAGSSYEQYF
DNA: TGTGCCAGTAGTATAGCGGGAAGCTCCTACGAGCAGTACTTC

J: TRBJ1-2
D: .
V: TRBV7-9
size: .
CDR3: CASSLDGGQGYTF
DNA: TGTGCCAGCAGCTTAGATGGGGGGCAAGGCTACACCTTC

J: TRBJ2-3
D: .
V: TRBV28
size: .
CDR3: CASSPRGTSRADTQYF
DNA: TGTGCCAGCAGCCCCAGGGGGACTAGTAGGGCAGATACGCAGTATTTT

J: TRBJ2-7
D: TRBD1
V: TRBV28
size: .
CDR3: CASSSGQAEQYF
DNA: TGTGCCAGCAGTTCGGGACAGGCGGAGCAGTACTTC

J: TRBJ1-1
D: .
V: TRBV19
size: .
CDR3: CASSIRGRGTNTEAFF
DNA: TGTGCCAGTAGTATAAGGGGAAGGGGGACCAACACTGAAGCTTTCTTT

J: TRBJ1-1
D: .
V: TRBV19
size: .
CDR3: CASSIGRTNTEAFF
DNA: TGTGCCAGTAGTATCGGCCGGACGAACACTGAAGCTTTCTTT

J: TRBJ1-6
D: .
V: TRBV19
size: .
CDR3: CASSRRQESSYNSPLHF
DNA: TGTGCCAGTAGTAGACGACAGGAGAGCTCCTATAATTCACCCCTCCACTTT

J: TRBJ2-2
D: TRBD2
V: TRBV7-2
size: .
CDR3: CASRGGLAGNTGELFF
DNA: TGTGCCAGCAGGGGGGGACTAGCGGGAAACACCGGGGAGCTGTTTTTT

J: TRBJ2-3
D: .
V: TRBV3-1/TRBV3-2
size: once
CDR3: CASSQDPWSDTQYF
DNA: TGTGCCAGCAGCCAAGATCCCTGGTCAGATACGCAGTATTTT

J: TRBJ2-2
D: TRBD1
V: TRBV11-2
size: few
CDR3: CASSPGQGANGELFF
DNA: TGTGCCAGCAGCCCGGGACAGGGGGCTAACGGGGAGCTGTTTTTT

J: TRBJ2-1
D: TRBD2
V: TRBV14
size: .
CDR3: CASSQDWGTSGNEQFF
DNA: TGTGCCAGCAGCCAAGATTGGGGGACTAGCGGCAATGAGCAGTTCTTC

J: TRBJ1-1
D: .
V: TRBV3-1/TRBV3-2
size: .
CDR3: CASSQDADRNTEAFF
DNA: TGTGCCAGCAGCCAAGATGCGGACAGGAACACTGAAGCTTTCTTT

J: TRBJ1-1
D: .
V: TRBV18
size: .
CDR3: CASSPGTVNTEAFF
DNA: TGTGCCAGCTCACCAGGGACGGTGAACACTGAAGCTTTCTTT

J: TRBJ1-2
D: .
V: TRBV5-8
size: .
CDR3: CASSWVRNYGYTF
DNA: TGTGCCAGCAGCTGGGTCAGGAACTATGGCTACACCTTC

J: TRBJ2-3
D: .
V: TRBV11-3
size: .
CDR3: CASSAPIDTQYF
DNA: TGTGCCAGCAGCGCCCCCATAGATACGCAGTATTTT